This T cell receptor (beta chain) originates from a study of blood T cell repertoires in COVID-19. Looking at the study overall: COVID-19 samples, acute and convalescent, were from the United States, Italy and Spain. T cells, B-cell-depleted T cells, or PBMCs supplied cDNA or gDNA.

With 0 bases clipped from V and 4 bases from J, the junction kept 8 bases outside the gene matches. The CDR3 is 17 amino acids. Germline assignment: CDR1 LGHNA and CDR2 YNFKEQ. In the original workflow: The assay estimated nucleated cells by amplifying reference gene primers. TCRdb keeps only in-frame clones here, not all; method: immunoSEQ multiplex PCR. V, J and clone size derive from that table, while D and trimming were established from the DNA sequence. This sample has 80,000 or so clones; more than 70% occur once, and the top ten carry about 2.5%. The sequencing sample was made of peripheral blood. This chain connects TRBV4-2 to TRBJ1-2, with 10 bases aligning to TRBD1. The sequence derives from a man aged 45-65 years with acute or convalescent COVID-19. CDR3 residues: CASSQDPLGQGSYGYTF. CDR3 nucleotide sequence: TGTGCCAGCAGCCAAGATCCACTGGGACAGGGGAGCTATGGCTACACCTTC.